The sequence of this T cell receptor (beta chain) was determined in a study of memory CD4+ T cells and cytomegalovirus serostatus. Study-level background: Donors were healthy Belgian adults, fewer than ten CMV seropositive and about 24 seronegative. Study results and limitations: A US-trained random forest predicted CMV serostatus with median AUC around 0.91.

In the authors' workflow: After removing out-of-frame reads, 2,204,828 distinct TCRbeta sequences remained. The assay was immunoSEQ multiplex PCR, and TCRdb's table has in-frame clones only and misses some. That table gives V, J and clone size, and the DNA gave D and trimming. The repertoire includes 50,000 or so clones, roughly 80% of them detected once, and approximately 0.82% sits in the top ten. This clone counts as medium-sized. The antigen is undetermined. Other DNA sequences in this specimen translate into the identical CDR3. The CDR3 is made up of 14 amino acids. Per the germline V gene, CDR1 is LGHNA and CDR2 is YNFKEQ. V shed 1 base and J shed 2 bases, with 9 bases lying between them. Single viable CD3+CD4+CD8-CD45RO+ cells were sorted as the memory CD4+ T cells.

The specimen sequenced was memory CD4+ T cells from blood. V and J are TRBV4-2 and TRBJ2-7, with D possibly matching TRBD1 (6 bases). The clonotype originates from an adult in good health and CMV-seronegative. The CDR3 DNA is TGTGCCAGCAGCCAAGGTCAGGGGACCTACGAGCAGTACTTC. Its translation: CASSQGQGTYEQYF.